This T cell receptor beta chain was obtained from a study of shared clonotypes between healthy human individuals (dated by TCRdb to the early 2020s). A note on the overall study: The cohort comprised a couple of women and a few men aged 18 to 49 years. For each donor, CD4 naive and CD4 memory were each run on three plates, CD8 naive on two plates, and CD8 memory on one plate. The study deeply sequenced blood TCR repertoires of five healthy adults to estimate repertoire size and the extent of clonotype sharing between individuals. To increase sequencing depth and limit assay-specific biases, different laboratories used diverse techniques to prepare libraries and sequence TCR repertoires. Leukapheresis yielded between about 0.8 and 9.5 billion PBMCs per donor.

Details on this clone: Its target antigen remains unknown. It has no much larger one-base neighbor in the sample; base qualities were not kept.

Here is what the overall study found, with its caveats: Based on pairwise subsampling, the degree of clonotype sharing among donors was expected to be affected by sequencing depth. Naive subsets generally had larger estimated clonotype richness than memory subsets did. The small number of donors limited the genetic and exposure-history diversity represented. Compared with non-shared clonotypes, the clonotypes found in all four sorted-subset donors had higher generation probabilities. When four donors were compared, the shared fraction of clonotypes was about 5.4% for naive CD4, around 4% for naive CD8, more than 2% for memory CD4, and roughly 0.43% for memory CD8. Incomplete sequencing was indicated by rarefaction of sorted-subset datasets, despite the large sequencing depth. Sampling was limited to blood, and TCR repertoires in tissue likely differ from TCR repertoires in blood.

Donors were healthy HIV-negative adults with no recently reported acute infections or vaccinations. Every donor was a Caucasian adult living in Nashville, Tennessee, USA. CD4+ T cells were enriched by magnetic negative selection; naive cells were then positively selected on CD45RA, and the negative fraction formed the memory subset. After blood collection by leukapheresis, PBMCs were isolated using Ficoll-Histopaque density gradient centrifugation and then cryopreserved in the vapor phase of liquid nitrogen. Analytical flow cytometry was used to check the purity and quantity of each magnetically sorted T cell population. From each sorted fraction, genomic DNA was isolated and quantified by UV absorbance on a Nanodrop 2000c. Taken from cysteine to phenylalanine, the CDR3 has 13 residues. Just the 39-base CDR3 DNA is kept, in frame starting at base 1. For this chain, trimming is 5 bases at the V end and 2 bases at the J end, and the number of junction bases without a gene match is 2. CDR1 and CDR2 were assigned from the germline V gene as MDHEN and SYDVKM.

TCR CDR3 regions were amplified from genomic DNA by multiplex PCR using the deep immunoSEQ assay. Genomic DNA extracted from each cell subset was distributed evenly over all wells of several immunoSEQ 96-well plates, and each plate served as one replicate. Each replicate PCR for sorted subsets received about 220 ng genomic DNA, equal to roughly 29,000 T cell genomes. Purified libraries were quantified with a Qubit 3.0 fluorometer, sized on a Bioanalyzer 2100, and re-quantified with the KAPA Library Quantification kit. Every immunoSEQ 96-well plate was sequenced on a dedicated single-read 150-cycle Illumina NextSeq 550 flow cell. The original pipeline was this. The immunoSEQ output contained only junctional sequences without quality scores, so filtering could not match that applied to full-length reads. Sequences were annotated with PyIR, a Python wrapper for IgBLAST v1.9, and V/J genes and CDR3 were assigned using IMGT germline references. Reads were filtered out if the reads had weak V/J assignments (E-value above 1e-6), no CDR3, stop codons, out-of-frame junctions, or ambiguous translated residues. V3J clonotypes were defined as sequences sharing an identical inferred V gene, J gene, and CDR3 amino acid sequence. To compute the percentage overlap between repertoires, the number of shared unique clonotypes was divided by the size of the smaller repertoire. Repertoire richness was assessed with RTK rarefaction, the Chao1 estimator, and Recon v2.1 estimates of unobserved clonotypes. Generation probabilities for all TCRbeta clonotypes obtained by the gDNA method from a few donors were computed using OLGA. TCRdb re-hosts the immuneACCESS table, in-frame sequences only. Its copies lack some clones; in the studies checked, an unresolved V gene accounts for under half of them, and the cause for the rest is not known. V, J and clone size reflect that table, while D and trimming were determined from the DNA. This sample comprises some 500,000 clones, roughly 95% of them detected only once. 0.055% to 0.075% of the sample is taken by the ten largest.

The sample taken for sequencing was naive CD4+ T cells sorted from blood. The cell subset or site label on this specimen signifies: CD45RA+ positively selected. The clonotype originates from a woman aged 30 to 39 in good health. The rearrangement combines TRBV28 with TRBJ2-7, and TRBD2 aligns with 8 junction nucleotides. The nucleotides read TGTGCCAGCAGTAGCGGGAGCCCCTACGAGCAGTACTTC. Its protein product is CASSSGSPYEQYF.